This T cell receptor beta chain was recovered during a study of response to subunit inactivated influenza vaccine (dated by TCRdb to 2017 to 2018). Broadly, across the study: To follow how T cells responded to a trivalent subunit inactivated influenza vaccine, the researchers relied on deep quantitative profiling of the T cell receptor repertoire. What the authors observed across the whole study: The authors suggested that each seasonal influenza vaccination may recruit only a limited number of new T cells.

Comment on this clonotype: Its cognate antigen has yet to be identified. No much larger clone is present one base from it, and per-base qualities are unavailable.

The library came from RT-PCR. TCRdb records Illumina HiSeq 2500 as the sequencer. Clones were called with MiXCR by TCRdb after fastp trimmed the public reads at Q25, and only in-frame beta chains were retained. Duplicate CDR3 protein sequences are folded into a single record with the most common DNA and genes. This sample lists 550,000 to 800,000 distinct CDR3 sequences; around 13% were detected once. Together, the top ten hold roughly 6.4% of the sample. At the junction V is shortened by 2 bases and J by 8 bases, with 11 bases in between. Per the germline V gene (reference sequence), SEHNR is the CDR1 and FQNEAQ is the CDR2. The CDR3 has 13 amino acids, counting the end cysteine and phenylalanine. Here the CDR3 DNA is all that survives: 39 bases in frame from base 1.

This TCR was recovered from a man aged 50 to 60 who received an inactivated influenza vaccine. Donor details come from another sample of the same person, matched by shared clones. Recombination connected TRBV7-9 to TRBJ2-3; confidence is insufficient to name the D gene. The sample was PBMCs from blood, taken 14 to 15 days before vaccination. The CDR3 protein: CASSLLSSRTQYF. The DNA sequence is given as TGTGCCAGCAGCTTACTCTCGTCGCGTACGCAGTATTTT. Supplemented by the reference TRBV7-9 and TRBJ2-3 proteins around the CDR3, the complete variable domain is DTGVSQNPRHKITKRGQNVTFRCDPISEHNRLYWYRQTLGQGPEFLTYFQNEAQLEKSRLLSDRFSAERPKGSFSTLEIQRTEQGDSAMYLCASSLLSSRTQYFGPGTRLTVL.